The 18 T cell receptor beta chains below were found in one sample sequenced in a study of T cells in Graves' hyperthyroidism and ophthalmopathy. Amplified TCR beta CDR3 regions came from RNA transcripts. During a first-round RT-PCR of the TCR CDR3, the HTBI primer set was used. TCRdb redid the calling of the multiplex PCR reads with MiXCR, one entry per CDR3 protein. This sample carries roughly 750,000 distinct CDR3 sequences, less than 20% of them seen once, and the ten largest clones take under 9.5%. The sequenced sample was blood. The origin of the receptors is a young man with Graves' hyperthyroidism.

This chain joins TRBV12-3 or TRBV12-4 and TRBJ1-6; D possibly corresponds to TRBD1 (5 bases). This CDR3 is 12 amino acids long. Between the trimmed V and J ends, which lost 8 bases and 7 bases, there was a span of 9 bases. The CDR3 DNA is TGTGCCAGCGGGGCAGGGAATTCACCCCTCCACTTT. Its protein is CASGAGNSPLHF.

This clonotype occurred a few times. The V gene is TRBV2, the J gene TRBJ1-1; maybe TRBD1 (5 bases). Between the trimmed V and J ends, which lost 4 bases and 0 bases, there was a span of 15 bases. The CDR3 sequence is 16 residues long. Germline CDR1 SNHLY, CDR2 FYNNEI. CDR3 residues: CASSVVTGTVNTEAFF. DNA of the CDR3: TGTGCCAGCAGTGTGGTTACCGGGACGGTGAACACTGAAGCTTTCTTT. The full variable domain, with the rest looked up from reference TRBV2 and TRBJ1-1, is EPEVTQTPSHQVTQMGQEVILRCVPISNHLYFYWYRQILGQKVEFLVSFYNNEISEKSEIFDDQFSVERPDGSNFTLKIRSTKLEDSAMYFCASSVVTGTVNTEAFFGQGTRLTVV.

The table lists this clonotype with many counts. This chain uses TRBV7-9 with TRBJ2-3, with 9 bases aligning to TRBD1. With 4 bases clipped from V and 4 bases from J, the junction kept 6 bases outside the gene matches. The CDR3 contains 15 residues. Germline V gene lookup returns CDR1 SEHNR and CDR2 FQNEAQ (reference sequence). CDR3 DNA sequence: TGTGCCAGCAGCTCAAAGGACAGGGGATCAGATACGCAGTATTTT. Protein: CASSSKDRGSDTQYF.

The chain links TRBV29-1 to TRBJ1-1; no firm D call. The V and J ends lost 5 bases and 8 bases respectively, with 21 bases between them. The CDR3 extends over 14 amino acids. The germline CDR1 and CDR2 sequences are SQVTM and ANQGSEA. CDR3 sequence (DNA): TGCAGCGTTCGGATCAGAGCGTCCAAAGGGGAAGCTTTCTTT. Translation gives CSVRIRASKGEAFF.

This clonotype was observed a handful of times. This chain joins TRBV10-3 and TRBJ2-1; D possibly corresponds to TRBD1 (6 bases). This CDR3 comprises 17 residues. From germline, CDR1 is ENHRY and CDR2 SYGVKD. V shed 0 bases and J shed 7 bases, with 19 bases lying between them. The CDR3, as DNA: TGTGCCATCAGTGAGTCGCGGGTTGGACAGACTACAAATGAGCAGTTCTTC. This gives the protein CAISESRVGQTTNEQFF.

This clonotype was counted many times. The chain has TRBV30 and TRBJ2-7; TRBD1 matches at 7 bases. This CDR3 comprises 13 residues. Trimming cost V 4 bases and J 4 bases; bases outside gene matches: 7. Germline CDR1 is GTSNPN and CDR2 is SVGIG (reference sequence). The CDR3 DNA is TGTGCCTGGAAGACAGGGAAAGAATACGAGCAGTACTTC. Protein: CAWKTGKEYEQYF.

This clonotype was observed at least ten times. V and J are TRBV6-1 and TRBJ2-3; TRBD2 aligns across 8 bases. The CDR3 is made up of 15 amino acids. Germline V gives CDR1 MNHNS, CDR2 SASEGT. Trimming cost V 5 bases and J 1 base; bases outside gene matches: 5. DNA for the CDR3: TGTGCCAGCAGTCCTCGGACTAGCCGCACAGATACGCAGTATTTT. It specifies CASSPRTSRTDTQYF.

This clonotype was observed many times. The rearrangement links TRBV2 to TRBJ2-1, with a tentative D call TRBD1 (6 bases). CDR1 and CDR2 (germline): SNHLY, FYNNEI. The CDR3 is 15 residues long. Trimming took 6 bases from V and 0 from J, leaving 12 bases between them. CDR3 coding DNA: TGTGCCAGCAGAAGTGACAGGAGCTCCTACAATGAGCAGTTCTTC. This encodes CASRSDRSSYNEQFF.

This clonotype came up many times. The rearrangement joins TRBV6-2 or TRBV6-3 to TRBJ2-1; weak D call: TRBD2 (6 bases). V was pared by 7 bases and J by 4 bases, with 14 bases between. The CDR3 extends over 14 amino acids. Germline loops: CDR1 MNHEY, CDR2 SVGEGT. CDR3 in amino acids: CASTKGLPYNEQFF. The CDR3 DNA follows: TGTGCCAGCACCAAAGGACTACCGTACAATGAGCAGTTCTTC.

The J gene is TRBJ2-3, the V gene TRBV4-1; D uncertain. The CDR3 runs to 13 residues. Germline V CDR1 and CDR2: MGHRA, YSYEKL. V was cut by 8 bases and J by 5 bases, with 14 bases left in between. The CDR3 region is CASSPKTGDTQYF. The CDR3 DNA reads TGCGCCAGCTCCCCAAAAACTGGAGATACGCAGTATTTT.

This clonotype came up many times. In DNA, the CDR3 is TGTGCCAGCAAGACGGACGGTGAAGCTTTCTTT. Residues: CASKTDGEAFF. The V gene is TRBV28, the J gene TRBJ1-1; D call uncertain. CDR1 is MDHEN, CDR2 SYDVKM, per germline. The CDR3 is made up of 11 amino acids. V lost 7 bases to trimming and J lost 7 bases, with 10 bases between them.

This clonotype was detected ten times or more. The genes are TRBV7-9 and TRBJ2-5, with D unclear. The CDR3 is 12 amino acids. Germline lookup yields CDR1 SEHNR and CDR2 FQNEAQ (reference sequence). The germline V and J ends were trimmed by 4 bases and 8 bases, with 11 bases remaining between them. The DNA of the CDR3 is TGTGCCAGCAGCTGGTGGGCCCCCACCCAGTACTTC. It codes for CASSWWAPTQYF.

This clonotype has more than one count but fewer than ten. The genes are TRBV29-1 and TRBJ2-3; D possibly corresponds to TRBD2 (7 bases). This CDR3 contains 15 residues. Germline loops: CDR1 SQVTM, CDR2 ANQGSEA. Trimming took off 3 bases at V and 5 bases at J, with 18 bases between the two ends. CDR3 loop: CSVEISGGYGDTQYF. In DNA form, the CDR3 reads TGCAGCGTTGAGATATCGGGGGGCTATGGAGATACGCAGTATTTT.

This clonotype was seen ten or more times. The V and J genes are TRBV18 and TRBJ2-5; D unresolved. The V gene's germline CDR1 is KGHSH and CDR2 LQKENI. This CDR3 region has 12 residues. Trimming took 3 bases from V and 1 from J, leaving 3 bases between them. This CDR3 is CASSPGQETQYF. The CDR3 nucleotides read TGTGCCAGCTCACCCGGCCAAGAGACCCAGTACTTC. The variable domain in full, with the rest retrieved from reference TRBV18 and TRBJ2-5, is NAGVMQNPRHLVRRRGQEARLRCSPMKGHSHVYWYRQLPEEGLKFMVYLQKENIIDESGMPKERFSAEFPKEGPSILRIQQVVRGDSAAYFCASSPGQETQYFGPGTRLLVL.

Comments on this clonotype: A read error may be the cause here, since a much bigger clone is one base away. V usage is TRBV6-1 and J usage is TRBJ2-3; D may match TRBD1 or TRBD2 (6 bases each). CDR1 is MNHNS, CDR2 SASEGT, per germline. The CDR3 has 13 amino acids. CDR3 amino acids: CASKTGGGDTLYF. The DNA of the CDR3 is TGTGCCAGCAAGACTGGAGGGGGAGATACGCTGTATTTT.

In its sample, this clonotype was seen a few times. The chain has TRBV20-1 and TRBJ2-2; D might be TRBD1 (5 bases). This CDR3 is built from 14 residues. In germline, CDR1 is DFQATT, CDR2 SNEGSKA (reference sequence). Trimming removed 2 bases from V and 3 bases from J, with 10 bases in between. CDR3: CSARPRVDTGELFF. The CDR3 coding sequence is TGCAGTGCTAGACCCAGGGTGGACACCGGGGAGCTGTTTTTT.

The rearrangement links TRBV13 to TRBJ2-5; D is ambiguous. Trimming removed 5 bases from V and 5 bases from J, with 9 bases in between. CDR3 length: 12 residues. CDR1 and CDR2 from the germline V gene are PRHDT and FYEKMQ (reference sequence). CDR3 sequence (DNA): TGTGCCAGCAGCCCTGACCTGGAGACCCAGTACTTC. It yields the protein CASSPDLETQYF.

This clonotype showed up many times. V is TRBV11-1 and J is TRBJ2-1; 7 bases align to TRBD1. CDR3 size: 16 residues. V lost 4 bases, J lost 3 bases, and 9 bases stayed unmatched. Germline V CDR1 and CDR2: SGHAT, FQDESV (reference sequence). The CDR3 coding sequence is TGTGCCAGCAGCTATGTTTCAGGGGGATACTACAATGAGCAGTTCTTC. Translation gives CASSYVSGGYYNEQFF.